A single sample gave rise to the 12 T cell receptor beta chains below, sequenced in a study of early T cells in non-severe SARS-CoV-2 infection. TCRdb re-called the 5' RACE reads with MiXCR, one entry per CDR3 protein. The table includes tens of thousands of distinct CDR3 sequences, about 11% detected once. Here the sequenced sample was whole blood, taken at baseline. All receptors come from an adult who was a healthcare worker with PCR-confirmed SARS-CoV-2 infection or an uninfected control (not recorded which).

This rearrangement joins TRBV7-2 to TRBJ2-1; no clear D. This CDR3 has 16 amino acids. The germline gives CDR1 SGHTA, CDR2 FQGNSA. V lost 5 bases to trimming and J lost 5 bases, with 19 bases between them. This CDR3 is CASSPPSLGYNNEQFF. The CDR3 nucleotides read TGTGCCAGCAGCCCTCCCTCCCTCGGCTACAACAATGAGCAGTTCTTC.

This chain links TRBV29-1 with TRBJ2-1; D unresolved. The CDR3 spans 14 residues. The V gene lost 4 bases and the J gene lost 0 bases, with 10 bases spanning the gap. Germline CDR1 SQVTM, CDR2 ANQGSEA. CDR3 DNA: TGCAGCGTTGGCCCCCAGTTCTCCTACAATGAGCAGTTCTTC. The encoded protein is CSVGPQFSYNEQFF.

This sequence joins TRBV20-1 and TRBJ2-3, with 12 bases lining up with TRBD2. This CDR3 spans 18 amino acids. V lost 3 bases, J lost 0 bases, and 10 bases stayed unmatched. Germline values: CDR1 DFQATT, CDR2 SNEGSKA (reference sequence). CDR3 region: CSASVGLAGSSSTDTQYF. The CDR3 DNA reads TGCAGTGCTAGCGTAGGACTAGCGGGGTCCTCTAGCACAGATACGCAGTATTTT.

This clonotype was seen more than once but under ten times. The chain links TRBV12-3 or TRBV12-4 to TRBJ1-4; D is unclear. This CDR3 contains 13 residues. Between the trimmed V and J ends, which lost 5 bases and 11 bases, there was a span of 15 bases. CDR3 nucleotides: TGTGCCAGCAGTCCGACCTACACCGGGAAACTGTTTTTT. Amino acid sequence: CASSPTYTGKLFF.

The rearrangement joins TRBV20-1 to TRBJ2-1; D perhaps matches TRBD1 (6 bases). The V gene's germline CDR1 is DFQATT and CDR2 SNEGSKA (reference sequence). The CDR3 sequence is 14 residues long. V lost 7 bases and J lost 5, with 18 bases in between. This CDR3 reads CSVTQGSIHNEQFF. The CDR3 DNA is TGCAGTGTCACACAGGGTAGCATACACAATGAGCAGTTCTTC.

CDR3 in DNA: TGTGCCAGCAGCCGACCGGGGGCCGGGGAGCTGTTTTTT. Translated, it gives CASSRPGAGELFF. The gene calls are TRBV6-2 or TRBV6-3 and TRBJ2-2, with D possibly matching TRBD2 (6 bases). Trimming took off 6 bases at V and 6 bases at J, with 11 bases between the two ends. The CDR3 is 13 residues long. Per germline, CDR1 MNHEY and CDR2 SVGEGT.

In its sample, this clonotype was seen a few times. The chain links TRBV7-6 to TRBJ2-7; D may be TRBD1 (6 bases). The CDR3 spans 15 residues. Germline V lookup: CDR1 SGHVS, CDR2 FNYEAQ. Trimming left V 2 bases short and J 2 bases short, with 13 bases between. DNA of the CDR3: TGTGCCAGCAGCTTAAAGACAGGCGTTACCTACGAGCAGTACTTC. Translation gives CASSLKTGVTYEQYF.

The chain uses TRBV5-6 and TRBJ2-1; perhaps TRBD2 as D (5 bases). The CDR3 has 16 residues. Germline lookup yields CDR1 SGHDT and CDR2 YYEEEE. Trimming took off 0 bases at V and 2 bases at J, with 12 bases between the two ends. The CDR3 DNA reads as TGTGCCAGCAGCTTGGGTGTTAGCGTCACCTACAATGAGCAGTTCTTC. Its protein is CASSLGVSVTYNEQFF.

This clonotype was detected a few times. This chain links TRBV2 with TRBJ1-5, with D possibly TRBD1 on 6 matching bases. V shed 6 bases and J shed 3 bases, with 9 bases lying between them. CDR1 is SNHLY and CDR2 is FYNNEI in the germline V gene. The CDR3 totals 13 residues. CDR3 nucleotide sequence: TGTGCCAGCAGCGGACAGTTCAATCAGCCCCAGCATTTT. Its protein is CASSGQFNQPQHF.

The chain uses TRBV7-6 and TRBJ1-2, with 7 bases aligning to TRBD1. This CDR3 spans 14 amino acids. Trimming cost V 5 bases and J 2 bases; bases outside gene matches: 5. Germline CDR1 reads SGHVS; CDR2 reads FNYEAQ. For the CDR3, the DNA is TGTGCCAGCAGCCGGGGACAGTCAAACTATGGCTACACCTTC. Its translation: CASSRGQSNYGYTF.

There are a few counts of this clonotype. CDR3 in DNA: TGTGCCAGCAGTTTTATCAGCGGGGGGACCGGCACAGATACGCAGTATTTT. Its translation: CASSFISGGTGTDTQYF. The gene calls are TRBV12-3 or TRBV12-4 and TRBJ2-3, with 9 bases matching TRBD2. The CDR3 runs 17 residues. After removal of 3 bases from V and 1 base from J, the junction contained 8 bases not matched to a gene.

This clonotype came up a few times. The V gene is TRBV18, the J gene TRBJ1-2; 7 bases are shared with TRBD1. The length of the CDR3 is 13 residues. Germline values: CDR1 KGHSH, CDR2 LQKENI. V shed 5 bases, J shed 7 bases, and the junction held 7 bases outside the gene matches. CDR3 sequence: CASSGDRASGYTF. In nucleotides, the CDR3 is TGTGCCAGCTCAGGAGACAGGGCTAGTGGCTACACCTTC.